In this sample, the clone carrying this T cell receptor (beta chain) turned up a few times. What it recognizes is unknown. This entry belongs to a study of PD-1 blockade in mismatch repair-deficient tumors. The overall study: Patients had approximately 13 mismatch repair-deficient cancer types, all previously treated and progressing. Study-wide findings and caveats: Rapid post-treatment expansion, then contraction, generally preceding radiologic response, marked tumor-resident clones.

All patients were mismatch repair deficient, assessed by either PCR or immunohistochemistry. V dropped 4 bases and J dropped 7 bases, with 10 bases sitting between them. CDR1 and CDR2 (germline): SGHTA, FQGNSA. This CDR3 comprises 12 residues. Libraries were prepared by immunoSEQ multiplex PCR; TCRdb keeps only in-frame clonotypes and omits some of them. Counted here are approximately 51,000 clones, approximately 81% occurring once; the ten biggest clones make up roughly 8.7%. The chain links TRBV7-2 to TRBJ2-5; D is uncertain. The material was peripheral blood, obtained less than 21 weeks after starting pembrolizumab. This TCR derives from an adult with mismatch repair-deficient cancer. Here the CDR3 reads CASSSVTWTQYF. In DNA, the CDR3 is TGTGCCAGCAGCTCAGTTACGTGGACCCAGTACTTC. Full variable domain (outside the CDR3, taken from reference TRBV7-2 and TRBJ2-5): GAGVSQSPSNKVTEKGKDVELRCDPISGHTALYWYRQSLGQGLEFLIYFQGNSAPDKSGLPSDRFSAERTGGSVSTLTIQRTQQEDSAVYLCASSSVTWTQYFGPGTRLLVL.